Listed here is a single T cell receptor beta chain. These data belong to a study of OX40 agonist ivuxolimab in advanced cancers. This CDR3 region has 14 residues. Germline V gene lookup returns CDR1 MNHEY and CDR2 SVGAGI. V lost 7 bases and J lost 2; bases outside the gene matches: 8. Only in-frame clones appear in the TCRdb table, and some are missing; sequencing was by immunoSEQ multiplex PCR. Found here are 26,000 or so clones, around three quarters of them singletons; the top ten hold 14%. The sequence was obtained from an adult with an advanced solid tumor such as melanoma, head and neck, liver or kidney cancer. The source material was CD4+ or CD8+ T cells sorted from blood, sampled in a trial of the OX40 agonist ivuxolimab. The chain employs TRBV6-5 and TRBJ2-7; 7 bases match TRBD1. The CDR3, as DNA: TGTGCCAGCACCACACAGGGGCTAACCTACGAGCAGTACTTC. It codes for CASTTQGLTYEQYF.